This T cell receptor (beta chain) was recorded in a study of identical twins. Whole-study results and caveats: Weaker excess twin sharing was observed in beta out-of-frame sequences. The analysis was cross-sectional rather than longitudinal within donors.

All of the donors were Caucasians in good health. CDR3 length: 14 amino acids. Germline CDR1 SGHRS, CDR2 YFSETQ. V shed 0 bases and J shed 7 bases, with 11 bases lying between them. This clonotype appeared many times. Its antigen is unidentified. MiXCR was run by TCRdb on the 5' RACE reads, yielding one entry per CDR3 protein. The table shows just under 650,000 distinct CDR3 sequences, with about 7.1% occurring only once. The data also belong to a second study, concerning yellow fever vaccine responses in identical twins.

What was sequenced was PBMCs. The sequence came from a young woman in good health. The rearrangement joins TRBV5-1 to TRBJ2-1, with D perhaps assigned TRBD1 or TRBD2 (5 bases each). The DNA for the CDR3 is TGCGCCAGCAGCTTGGGGGGACCTGCGAATGAGCAGTTCTTC. Its translation: CASSLGGPANEQFF.